What follows is one T cell receptor beta chain and its context. This entry is derived from a study of blood T cell repertoires in COVID-19. Study overall: From the United States, Italy and Spain came samples of acute and convalescent COVID-19. T cells, B-cell-depleted T cells, or PBMCs supplied cDNA or gDNA.

The V gene lost 0 bases and the J gene lost 7 bases, with 15 bases spanning the gap. Germline V gene data show CDR1 as MNHNS and CDR2 as SASEGT. This CDR3 has 15 amino acids. In the original analysis: Reference gene primers were amplified, and this amplification served to estimate nucleated cell counts. Assay: immunoSEQ multiplex PCR; the TCRdb copy retains only in-frame clones and omits some. The V and J calls and clone size are taken from that table; D and trimming were inferred from the DNA. The sample contains more than 70,000 clones, about 80% of which appear only once. The receptor was derived from a woman between 65 and 79 years old with acute or convalescent COVID-19. The V gene is TRBV6-1, the J gene TRBJ1-2, with D possibly TRBD1 on 5 matching bases. The sample taken for sequencing was peripheral blood. The DNA for the CDR3 is TGTGCCAGCAGTGAAGCGCGGGGGTTAGGGGCTGGCTACACCTTC. This sequence encodes CASSEARGLGAGYTF.